One and the same sample provided the 18 T cell receptor beta chains below, sequenced in a study of blood T cell repertoires in COVID-19. The assay was immunoSEQ multiplex PCR, and TCRdb's table has in-frame clones only and misses some. The sample carries roughly 380,000 clones, about 85% recorded once. Sequenced material: peripheral blood. These receptors were taken from a woman younger than 30 with acute or convalescent COVID-19.

The rearrangement links TRBV23-1 to TRBJ2-1, with 10 bases that match TRBD1. TRBV23-1 is assigned to the ORF class and has an uncertain function. The length of the CDR3 is 17 residues. With 2 bases clipped from V and 5 bases from J, the junction kept 9 bases outside the gene matches. CDR3 DNA: TGCGCCAGCAGTCAAACCTCGACAGGGGGCTGCCACAATGAGCAGTTCTTC. Its protein product is CASSQTSTGGCHNEQFF.

This clone was counted once. This rearrangement joins TRBV13 to TRBJ1-2; 7 positions match TRBD1. The germline V gene has CDR1 PRHDT and CDR2 FYEKMQ (reference sequence). CDR3 length: 15 residues. Germline trimming cut 0 bases from V and 5 bases from J; bases unmatched to any gene: 6. The CDR3 spells CASSLGQGPFYGYTF. CDR3 DNA sequence: TGTGCCAGCAGCTTAGGACAGGGGCCCTTTTATGGCTACACCTTC. Using reference TRBV13 and TRBJ1-2 for the parts outside the CDR3, the full variable domain is AAGVIQSPRHLIKEKRETATLKCYPIPRHDTVYWYQQGPGQDPQFLISFYEKMQSDKGSIPDRFSAQQFSDYHSELNMSSLELGDSALYFCASSLGQGPFYGYTFGSGTRLTVV.

The rearrangement joins TRBV19 to TRBJ1-5; tentatively, D is TRBD1 (5 bases). V lost 3 bases to trimming and J lost 9 bases, with 9 bases between them. The CDR3 consists of 12 residues. Germline V lookup: CDR1 LNHDA, CDR2 SQIVND (reference sequence). DNA of the CDR3: TGTGCCAGTAGTATCCCAGGGCTGCCCCAGCATTTT. Translating it yields CASSIPGLPQHF.

The rearrangement joins TRBV29-1 to TRBJ2-3; 7 bases agree with TRBD2. CDR1 and CDR2 (germline): SQVTM, ANQGSEA. The CDR3 sequence is 11 residues long. The junction had 1 base not matched to a gene; V was cut back by 6 bases and J by 4 bases. CDR3 region: CSVGLADTQYF. The DNA of the CDR3 is TGCAGCGTAGGACTAGCAGATACGCAGTATTTT.

The rearrangement joins TRBV20-1 to TRBJ2-2; TRBD2 aligns across 14 bases. CDR3 length equals 16 residues. Germline values: CDR1 DFQATT, CDR2 SNEGSKA (reference sequence). The V gene end was trimmed by 3 bases and the J gene end by 6 bases; junction bases not matched to a gene: 6. The CDR3 spells CSASPRTSGRPGELFF. DNA of the CDR3: TGCAGTGCTAGTCCTCGGACTAGCGGGAGGCCCGGGGAGCTGTTTTTT.

The J gene is TRBJ1-2, the V gene TRBV6-5, with a possible D match to TRBD1 (5 bases). V was clipped by 7 bases and J by 5 bases, with 14 bases between them. Germline CDR1 reads MNHEY; CDR2 reads SVGAGI. The CDR3 has 13 residues. The chain's CDR3 is CASTQGTEYGYTF. As DNA, the CDR3 is TGTGCCAGCACCCAAGGGACTGAGTATGGCTACACCTTC.

The gene calls are TRBV27 and TRBJ1-5; 8 nucleotides align to TRBD1. V was pared by 5 bases and J by 5 bases, with 5 bases of the junction left unmatched. The germline gives CDR1 MNHEY, CDR2 SMNVEV (reference sequence). This CDR3 contains 14 residues. The CDR3 reads CASSPTGVYQPQHF. Written as DNA, the CDR3 is TGTGCCAGCAGTCCGACAGGGGTTTATCAGCCCCAGCATTTT.

The V and J genes are TRBV24-1 and TRBJ2-3, with 12 nucleotides matching TRBD2. V gave up 6 bases and J gave up 6 bases; unmatched junction bases: 3. Germline V gives CDR1 KGHDR, CDR2 SFDVKD. CDR3 length: 14 amino acids. As DNA, the CDR3 is TGTGCCACCAGTCCTAGCGGGGGGGCCGATACGCAGTATTTT. This translates into CATSPSGGADTQYF.

This rearrangement joins TRBV5-1 to TRBJ2-1; 10 bases map to TRBD1. CDR3 length: 16 residues. The germline V gene encodes CDR1 SGHRS and CDR2 YFSETQ. Trimming removed 4 bases from V and 7 bases from J; junction bases left unmatched: 11. The CDR3 DNA reads as TGCGCCAGCAGCCCTCCGGGGACAGGGGTACATAATGAGCAGTTCTTC. Translation: CASSPPGTGVHNEQFF. Filled out from reference TRBV5-1 and TRBJ2-1, the complete variable domain reads KAGVTQTPRYLIKTRGQQVTLSCSPISGHRSVSWYQQTPGQGLQFLFEYFSETQRNKGNFPGRFSGRQFSNSRSEMNVSTLELGDSALYLCASSPPGTGVHNEQFFGPGTRLTVL.

The chain has TRBV7-2 and TRBJ2-5; 9 nucleotides line up with TRBD1. Germline CDR1 SGHTA, CDR2 FQGNSA. V gave up 5 bases and J gave up 3 bases; unmatched junction bases: 7. The CDR3 length is 15 residues. The chain's CDR3 is CASSPRTGEEETQYF. DNA for the CDR3: TGTGCCAGCAGCCCCCGGACAGGGGAAGAAGAGACCCAGTACTTC. The full variable domain, rest sourced from reference TRBV7-2 and TRBJ2-5, is GAGVSQSPSNKVTEKGKDVELRCDPISGHTALYWYRQSLGQGLEFLIYFQGNSAPDKSGLPSDRFSAERTGGSVSTLTIQRTQQEDSAVYLCASSPRTGEEETQYFGPGTRLLVL.

The table lists this clone with a few counts. The gene calls are TRBV7-7 and TRBJ2-1; possibly TRBD2 for D (5 bases). The CDR3 runs 13 residues. Germline lookup yields CDR1 SSHAT and CDR2 FNYEAQ (reference sequence). Trimming removed 1 base at V and 9 bases at J, with 10 bases between. The DNA for the CDR3 is TGTGCCAGCAGCTTAGTCCCTAGCAGTGAGCAGTTCTTC. Translating gives CASSLVPSSEQFF.

This clone was counted a single time. CDR3 bases: TGCGCCAGCAGCCAAGGTCCACAAACGATTAACAATGAGCAGTTCTTC. This sequence encodes CASSQGPQTINNEQFF. This chain joins TRBV4-1 and TRBJ2-1, with D unclear. The V gene's germline CDR1 is MGHRA and CDR2 YSYEKL. The CDR3 is 16 amino acids. Trimming took off 1 base at V and 5 bases at J, with 15 bases between the two ends.

The V gene is TRBV29-1, the J gene TRBJ1-5; 10 bases map to TRBD1. CDR3 length: 12 residues. Germline CDR1 SQVTM, CDR2 ANQGSEA. The junction had 2 bases not matched to a gene; V was cut back by 7 bases and J by 5 bases. The CDR3 sequence is CSAGQGDQPQHF. The CDR3 DNA reads as TGCAGCGCAGGACAGGGGGATCAGCCCCAGCATTTT.

V is TRBV12-3 or TRBV12-4 and J is TRBJ1-6; D gene unclear. This CDR3 has 11 residues. V lost 6 bases and J lost 9, with 6 bases in between. The CDR3 protein is CASRARSPLHF. CDR3 nucleotides: TGTGCCAGCAGGGCCCGTTCACCCCTCCACTTT.

The V and J genes are TRBV6-5 and TRBJ2-7; 10 nucleotides agree with TRBD1. This CDR3 contains 15 residues. The V segment lost 5 bases and the J segment 5 bases; nucleotides outside the gene matches: 9. The germline V gene encodes CDR1 MNHEY and CDR2 SVGAGI. CDR3 nucleotides: TGTGCCAGCAGTCCGCCGTTGGGACAGGGGAACGAGCAGTACTTC. Encoded protein: CASSPPLGQGNEQYF.

The rearrangement uses TRBV6-2 or TRBV6-3 and TRBJ1-5; possible D gene TRBD1, 5 bases. The germline V and J ends were trimmed by 5 bases and 7 bases, with 12 bases remaining between them. This CDR3 comprises 13 residues. Per the germline V gene, CDR1 is MNHEY and CDR2 is SVGEGT. CDR3 amino acids: CASSRAGNQPQHF. CDR3 nucleotide sequence: TGTGCCAGCAGTAGGGCAGGGAACCAGCCCCAGCATTTT.

This chain connects TRBV27 to TRBJ2-7; 7 bases agree with TRBD1. V lost 5 bases to trimming and J lost 3 bases; unmatched junction nucleotides: 7. The CDR3 sequence is 14 residues long. Germline loops: CDR1 MNHEY, CDR2 SMNVEV (reference sequence). The chain's CDR3 is CASSVRDRYYEQYF. DNA of the CDR3: TGTGCCAGCAGTGTCCGGGACAGATACTACGAGCAGTACTTC.

This chain uses TRBV5-1 with TRBJ2-3; D may be TRBD1 (8 bases). There are 15 residues in the CDR3. V gave up 1 base and J gave up 4 bases, with 13 bases separating them. Looked up from germline, CDR1 is SGHRS and CDR2 is YFSETQ. This chain's CDR3 is CASSLLTGGADTQYF. The DNA of the CDR3 is TGCGCCAGCAGCTTGTTAACAGGGGGGGCAGATACGCAGTATTTT. The complete variable domain, with remaining parts taken from reference TRBV5-1 and TRBJ2-3, reads KAGVTQTPRYLIKTRGQQVTLSCSPISGHRSVSWYQQTPGQGLQFLFEYFSETQRNKGNFPGRFSGRQFSNSRSEMNVSTLELGDSALYLCASSLLTGGADTQYFGPGTRLTVL.